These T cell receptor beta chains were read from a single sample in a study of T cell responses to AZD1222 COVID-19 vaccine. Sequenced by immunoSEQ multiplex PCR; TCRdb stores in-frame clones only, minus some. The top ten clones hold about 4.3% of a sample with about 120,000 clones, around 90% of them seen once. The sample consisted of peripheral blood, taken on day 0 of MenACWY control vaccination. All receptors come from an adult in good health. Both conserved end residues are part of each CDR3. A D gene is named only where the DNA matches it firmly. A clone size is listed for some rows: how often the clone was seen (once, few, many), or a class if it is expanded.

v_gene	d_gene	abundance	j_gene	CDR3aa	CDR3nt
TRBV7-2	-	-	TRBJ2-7	CASSARTGTTRKSSYEQYF	TGTGCCAGCAGCGCGCGGACAGGCACGACTAGGAAAAGCTCCTACGAGCAGTACTTC
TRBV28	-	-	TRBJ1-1	CASSPGGAQNEAFF	TGTGCCAGCAGTCCAGGTGGGGCTCAGAATGAAGCTTTCTTT
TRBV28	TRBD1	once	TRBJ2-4	CATSEDRVAIQYF	TGTGCCACCTCCGAGGACAGGGTGGCCATTCAGTACTTC
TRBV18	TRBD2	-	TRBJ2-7	CASSPPGGVSGSEQYF	TGTGCCAGCTCACCACCCGGGGGGGTAAGTGGTAGCGAGCAGTACTTC
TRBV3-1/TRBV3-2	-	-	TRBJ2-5	CASSQVIETQYF	TGTGCCAGCAGCCAAGTTATAGAGACCCAGTACTTC
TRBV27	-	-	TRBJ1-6	CASSPAGLLPLHF	TGTGCCAGCAGTCCCGCGGGGCTTCTACCCCTCCACTTT
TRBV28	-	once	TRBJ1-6	CASSFRQNSPLHF	TGTGCCAGCAGTTTTCGGCAAAATTCACCCCTCCACTTT
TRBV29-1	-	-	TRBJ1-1	CSVMFGLNTEAFF	TGCAGCGTTATGTTTGGGCTAAACACTGAAGCTTTCTTT
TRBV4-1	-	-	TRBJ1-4	CASSQGSHATNEKLFF	TGCGCCAGCAGCCAAGGGTCGCATGCAACTAATGAAAAACTGTTTTTT
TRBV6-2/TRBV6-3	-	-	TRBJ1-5	CASSYTARVVSNQPQHF	TGTGCCAGCAGCTATACGGCCAGGGTGGTCAGCAATCAGCCCCAGCATTTT
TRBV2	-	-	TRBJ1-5	CASSRDVYNQPQHF	TGTGCCAGCAGTCGGGACGTATACAATCAGCCCCAGCATTTT
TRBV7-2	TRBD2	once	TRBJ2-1	CASSLGAGGNEQFF	TGTGCCAGCAGCTTAGGAGCGGGAGGGAATGAGCAGTTCTTC
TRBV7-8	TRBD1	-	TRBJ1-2	CASSFDRDYYGYTF	TGTGCCAGCAGCTTCGACAGGGACTACTATGGCTACACCTTC
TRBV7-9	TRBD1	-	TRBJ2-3	CASSFTGGGADTQYF	TGTGCCAGCAGCTTCACAGGGGGCGGCGCAGATACGCAGTATTTT
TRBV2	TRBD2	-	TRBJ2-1	CASRAGTSGYNEQFF	TGTGCCAGCAGGGCCGGGACTAGCGGATACAATGAGCAGTTCTTC
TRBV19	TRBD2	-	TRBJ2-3	CASSISPGAGSDTQYF	TGTGCCAGTAGTATATCCCCTGGAGCGGGATCCGATACGCAGTATTTT
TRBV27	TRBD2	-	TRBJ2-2	CASSHKTSGYANTGELFF	TGTGCCAGCAGCCATAAGACTAGCGGGTACGCGAACACCGGGGAGCTGTTTTTT
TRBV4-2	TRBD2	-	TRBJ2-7	CASSQDPTSGRPLGYEQYF	TGTGCCAGCAGCCAAGACCCGACTAGCGGGAGGCCTTTAGGATACGAGCAGTACTTC
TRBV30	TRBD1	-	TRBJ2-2	CAWIGTGFTGELFF	TGTGCCTGGATTGGGACAGGGTTCACCGGGGAGCTGTTTTTT
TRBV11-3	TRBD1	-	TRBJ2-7	CASSLGWDSEQYF	TGTGCCAGCAGCTTAGGCTGGGACAGCGAGCAGTACTTC
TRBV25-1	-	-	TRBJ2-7	CASSDRGTWEQYF	TGTGCCAGCAGTGACAGGGGAACTTGGGAGCAGTACTTC
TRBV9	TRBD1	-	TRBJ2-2	CASIWGKVRDSILNRNTGELFF	TGTGCCAGCATCTGGGGTAAAGTTCGGGACAGCATACTCAATAGAAACACCGGGGAGCTGTTTTTT
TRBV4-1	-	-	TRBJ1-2	CASSQGQHLNYGYTF	TGCGCCAGCAGCCAAGGACAGCATCTTAACTATGGCTACACCTTC
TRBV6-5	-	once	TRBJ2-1	CASRPDRYNEQFF	TGTGCCAGCAGACCAGACAGATACAATGAGCAGTTCTTC
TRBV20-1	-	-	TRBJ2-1	CSANAGNEQFF	TGCAGTGCCAACGCAGGGAATGAGCAGTTCTTC
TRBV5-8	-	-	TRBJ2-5	CASSHRVGAPETQYF	TGTGCCAGCAGCCATCGTGTGGGGGCCCCAGAGACCCAGTACTTC
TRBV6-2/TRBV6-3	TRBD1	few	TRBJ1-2	CASSYGGQGTYGYTF	TGTGCCAGCAGTTACGGGGGACAGGGGACCTATGGCTACACCTTC
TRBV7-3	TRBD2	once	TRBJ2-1	CASSPGRASYNEQFF	TGTGCCAGCAGCCCGGGGAGGGCCTCCTACAATGAGCAGTTCTTC
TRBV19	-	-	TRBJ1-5	CASKAAIERSNQPQHF	TGTGCCAGTAAAGCAGCGATCGAGAGGAGCAATCAGCCCCAGCATTTT
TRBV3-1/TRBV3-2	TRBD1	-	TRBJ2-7	CASSLGQGPSYEQYF	TGTGCCAGCAGCTTGGGACAGGGGCCCTCCTACGAGCAGTACTTC
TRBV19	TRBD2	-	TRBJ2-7	CASSVLLAGAGYEQYF	TGTGCCAGTAGTGTACTCCTAGCGGGAGCTGGCTACGAGCAGTACTTC
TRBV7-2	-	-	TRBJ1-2	CASSLGGGGQDYGYTF	TGTGCCAGCAGCTTAGGAGGCGGGGGGCAGGACTATGGCTACACCTTC
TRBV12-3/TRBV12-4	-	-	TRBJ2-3	CASKGGGTDTQYF	TGTGCCAGCAAGGGAGGAGGCACAGATACGCAGTATTTT
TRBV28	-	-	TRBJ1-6	CASSWLVPGFYNSPLHF	TGTGCCAGCAGTTGGTTGGTGCCAGGGTTTTATAATTCACCCCTCCACTTT
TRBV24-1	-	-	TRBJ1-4	CATSDGRGGNEKLFF	TGTGCCACCAGTGATGGCAGGGGTGGAAATGAAAAACTGTTTTTT
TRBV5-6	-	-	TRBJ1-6	CASSAAINSPLHF	TGTGCCAGCAGCGCCGCAATAAATTCACCCCTCCACTTT
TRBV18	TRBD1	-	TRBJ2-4	CASSPPDRGNIQYF	TGTGCCAGCTCACCTCCCGACAGGGGGAACATTCAGTACTTC
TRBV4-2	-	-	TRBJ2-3	CASSHLTDTQYF	TGTGCCAGCAGCCACCTCACAGATACGCAGTATTTT
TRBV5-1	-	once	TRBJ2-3	CASNFLLPTDTQYF	TGCGCCAGCAATTTTTTACTTCCGACAGATACGCAGTATTTT
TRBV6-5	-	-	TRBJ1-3	CASSTVAGRNTIYF	TGTGCCAGCAGTACAGTGGCGGGGAGGAACACCATATATTTT
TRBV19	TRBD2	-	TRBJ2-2	CASSQTSGGLIGELFF	TGTGCCAGCAGCCAAACTAGCGGGGGGTTGATCGGGGAGCTGTTTTTT
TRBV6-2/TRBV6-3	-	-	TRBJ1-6	CASSYVQGRKDNSPLHF	TGTGCCAGCAGTTACGTACAGGGTCGGAAAGATAATTCACCCCTCCACTTT
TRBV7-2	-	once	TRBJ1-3	CASSLRPPRDFNSGNTIYF	TGTGCCAGCAGCTTACGACCGCCCCGGGACTTCAACTCTGGAAACACCATATATTTT
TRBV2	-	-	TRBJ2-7	CASRRRNEQYF	TGTGCCAGCAGAAGGAGGAACGAGCAGTACTTC
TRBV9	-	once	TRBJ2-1	CASSSLSMSSYNEQFF	TGTGCCAGCAGTTCACTCTCCATGAGCTCCTACAATGAGCAGTTCTTC
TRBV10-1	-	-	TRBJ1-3	CASRAGTPGDTIYF	TGCGCCAGCAGGGCTGGGACTCCCGGAGACACCATATATTTT
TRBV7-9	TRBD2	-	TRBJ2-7	CASSSLAGGPRSQPYEQYF	TGTGCCAGCAGCTCGTTAGCGGGAGGGCCTCGGTCCCAGCCTTACGAGCAGTACTTC
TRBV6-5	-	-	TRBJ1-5	CASSYSTRGGQPQHF	TGTGCCAGCAGTTACTCGACCAGGGGAGGACAGCCCCAGCATTTT
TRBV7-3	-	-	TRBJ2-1	CASSLKVSTYNEQFF	TGTGCCAGCAGCTTAAAAGTTTCGACATACAATGAGCAGTTCTTC
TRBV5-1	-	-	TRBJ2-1	CASSETGGYNEQFF	TGCGCCAGCAGCGAGACAGGCGGCTACAATGAGCAGTTCTTC